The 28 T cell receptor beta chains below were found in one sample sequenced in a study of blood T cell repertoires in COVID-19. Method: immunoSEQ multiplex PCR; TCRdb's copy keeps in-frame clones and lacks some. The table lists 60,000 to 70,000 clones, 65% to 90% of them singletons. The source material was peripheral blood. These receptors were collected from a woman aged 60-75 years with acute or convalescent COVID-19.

CDR3 DNA sequence: TGCGCCAGCATTAAACAGGGGTCTGCGGGCTACAATGAGCAGTTCTTC. This gives the protein CASIKQGSAGYNEQFF. The chain joins TRBV5-1 to TRBJ2-1; TRBD1 aligns across 7 bases. The trim removed 6 bases at V and 3 bases at J, leaving 12 bases unmatched. The CDR3 covers 16 residues. The V gene's germline CDR1 is SGHRS and CDR2 YFSETQ. The whole variable domain, remainder taken from reference TRBV5-1 and TRBJ2-1, is KAGVTQTPRYLIKTRGQQVTLSCSPISGHRSVSWYQQTPGQGLQFLFEYFSETQRNKGNFPGRFSGRQFSNSRSEMNVSTLELGDSALYLCASIKQGSAGYNEQFFGPGTRLTVL.

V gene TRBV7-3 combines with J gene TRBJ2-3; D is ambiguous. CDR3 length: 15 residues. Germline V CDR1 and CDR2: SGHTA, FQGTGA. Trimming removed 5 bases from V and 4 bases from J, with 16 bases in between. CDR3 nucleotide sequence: TGTGCCAGCAGCCCTCGTCTTTCTTCGGCAGATACGCAGTATTTT. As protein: CASSPRLSSADTQYF.

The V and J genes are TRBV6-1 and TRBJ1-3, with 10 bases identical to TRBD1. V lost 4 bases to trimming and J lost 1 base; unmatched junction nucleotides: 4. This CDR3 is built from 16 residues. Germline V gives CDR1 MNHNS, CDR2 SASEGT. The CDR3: CASSVGQGVSGNTIYF. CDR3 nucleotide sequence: TGTGCCAGCAGTGTCGGACAGGGGGTTTCTGGAAACACCATATATTTT.

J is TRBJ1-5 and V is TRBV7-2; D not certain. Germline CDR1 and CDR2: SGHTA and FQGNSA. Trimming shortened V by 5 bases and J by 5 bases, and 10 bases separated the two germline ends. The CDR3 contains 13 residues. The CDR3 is CASSQTTYQPQHF. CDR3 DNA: TGTGCCAGCAGCCAAACTACTTATCAGCCCCAGCATTTT.

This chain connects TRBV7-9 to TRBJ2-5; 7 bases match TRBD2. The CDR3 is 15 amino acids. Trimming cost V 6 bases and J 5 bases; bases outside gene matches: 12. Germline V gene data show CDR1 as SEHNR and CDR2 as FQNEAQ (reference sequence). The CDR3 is CASRGGSLQMETQYF. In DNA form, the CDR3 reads TGTGCCAGCAGAGGCGGGAGCCTCCAAATGGAGACCCAGTACTTC. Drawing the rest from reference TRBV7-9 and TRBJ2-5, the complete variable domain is DTGVSQNPRHKITKRGQNVTFRCDPISEHNRLYWYRQTLGQGPEFLTYFQNEAQLEKSRLLSDRFSAERPKGSFSTLEIQRTEQGDSAMYLCASRGGSLQMETQYFGPGTRLLVL.

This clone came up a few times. The CDR3 sequence is CASSLGLGGSGANVLTF. DNA for the CDR3: TGTGCCAGCAGTCTGGGACTAGGGGGCTCTGGGGCCAACGTCCTGACTTTC. The J gene is TRBJ2-6, the V gene TRBV6-6, with 8 positions matching TRBD2. Losses at the gene ends were 5 bases for V and 0 bases for J; bases not matched to a gene: 6. The germline V gene encodes CDR1 MNHNY and CDR2 SVGAGI (reference sequence). CDR3 length: 17 residues.

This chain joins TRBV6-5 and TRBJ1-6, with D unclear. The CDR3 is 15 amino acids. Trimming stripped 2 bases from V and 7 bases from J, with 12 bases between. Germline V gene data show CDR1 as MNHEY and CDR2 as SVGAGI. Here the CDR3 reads CASSYRALANSPLHF. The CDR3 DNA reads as TGTGCCAGCAGTTACCGGGCCCTAGCCAATTCACCCCTCCACTTT.

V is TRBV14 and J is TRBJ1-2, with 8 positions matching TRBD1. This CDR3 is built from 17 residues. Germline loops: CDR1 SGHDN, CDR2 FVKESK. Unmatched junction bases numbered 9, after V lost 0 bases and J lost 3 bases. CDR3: CASSQDTRQGLYYGYTF. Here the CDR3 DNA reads TGTGCCAGCAGCCAAGACACCCGACAGGGGTTGTACTATGGCTACACCTTC. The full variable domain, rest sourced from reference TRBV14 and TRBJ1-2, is EAGVTQFPSHSVIEKGQTVTLRCDPISGHDNLYWYRRVMGKEIKFLLHFVKESKQDESGMPNNRFLAERTGGTYSTLKVQPAELEDSGVYFCASSQDTRQGLYYGYTFGSGTRLTVV.

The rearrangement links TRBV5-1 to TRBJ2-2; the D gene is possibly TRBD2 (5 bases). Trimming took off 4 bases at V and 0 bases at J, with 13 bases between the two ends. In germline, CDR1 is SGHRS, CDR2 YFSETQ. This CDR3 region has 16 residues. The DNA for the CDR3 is TGCGCCAGCAGCCCCGGGGTATTGTCGAACACCGGGGAGCTGTTTTTT. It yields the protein CASSPGVLSNTGELFF.

DNA for the CDR3: TGTGCCTGGAGTACGGCAGGGGACTATGGCTACACCTTC. Translated: CAWSTAGDYGYTF. The chain couples TRBV30 to TRBJ1-2; perhaps TRBD1 as D (6 bases). The CDR3 is 13 amino acids. The ends were cut back, 2 bases at V and 3 bases at J, with 10 bases in the middle. The germline V gene has CDR1 GTSNPN and CDR2 SVGIG (reference sequence).

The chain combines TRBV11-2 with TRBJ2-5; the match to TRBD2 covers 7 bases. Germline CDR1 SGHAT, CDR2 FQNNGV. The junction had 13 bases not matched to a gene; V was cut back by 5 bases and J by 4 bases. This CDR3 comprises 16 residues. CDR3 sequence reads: CASSPRTSGALETQYF. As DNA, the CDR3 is TGTGCCAGCAGCCCACGGACTAGTGGGGCTTTAGAGACCCAGTACTTC.

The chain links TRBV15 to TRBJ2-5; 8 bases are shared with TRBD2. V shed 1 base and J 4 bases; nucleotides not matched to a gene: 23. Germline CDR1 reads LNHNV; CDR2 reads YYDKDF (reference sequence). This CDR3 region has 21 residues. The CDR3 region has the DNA TGTGCCACCAGCAGAGTCCGGGGGGGACGATATGGGTTCCCCCGCCCAGAGACCCAGTACTTC. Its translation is CATSRVRGGRYGFPRPETQYF.

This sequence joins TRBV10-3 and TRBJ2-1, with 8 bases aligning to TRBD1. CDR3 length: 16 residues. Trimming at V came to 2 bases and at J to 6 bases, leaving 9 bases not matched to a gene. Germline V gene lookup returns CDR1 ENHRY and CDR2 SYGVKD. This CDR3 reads CAISEVWTGLSNEQFF. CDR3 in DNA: TGTGCCATCAGTGAGGTGTGGACAGGGCTTTCCAATGAGCAGTTCTTC.

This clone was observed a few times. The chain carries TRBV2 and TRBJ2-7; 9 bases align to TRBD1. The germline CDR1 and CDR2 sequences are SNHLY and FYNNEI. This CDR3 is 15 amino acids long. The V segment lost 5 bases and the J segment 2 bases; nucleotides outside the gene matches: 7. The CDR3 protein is CASSLQGQGTYEQYF. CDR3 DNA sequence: TGTGCCAGCAGTCTTCAAGGACAGGGGACCTACGAGCAGTACTTC.

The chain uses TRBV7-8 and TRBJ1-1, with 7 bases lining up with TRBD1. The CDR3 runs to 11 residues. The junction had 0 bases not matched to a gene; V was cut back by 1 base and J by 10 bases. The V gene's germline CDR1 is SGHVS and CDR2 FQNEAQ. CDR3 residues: CASSLGQGAFF. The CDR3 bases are TGTGCCAGCAGCTTAGGACAGGGAGCTTTCTTT.

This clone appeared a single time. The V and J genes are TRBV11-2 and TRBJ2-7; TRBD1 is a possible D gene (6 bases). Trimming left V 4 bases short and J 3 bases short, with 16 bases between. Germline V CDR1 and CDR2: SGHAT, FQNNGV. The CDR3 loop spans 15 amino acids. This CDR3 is CASSYHRDKFYEQYF. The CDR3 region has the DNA TGTGCCAGCAGCTACCACCGGGACAAGTTCTACGAGCAGTACTTC.

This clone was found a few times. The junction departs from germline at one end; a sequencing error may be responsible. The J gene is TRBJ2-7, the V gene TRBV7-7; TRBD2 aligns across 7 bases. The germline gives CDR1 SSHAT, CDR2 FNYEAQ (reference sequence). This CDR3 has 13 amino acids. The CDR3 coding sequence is TGTGCTAGCAGCCCCGGACTAGAGGGCGAGCAGTACTTC. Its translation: CASSPGLEGEQYF.

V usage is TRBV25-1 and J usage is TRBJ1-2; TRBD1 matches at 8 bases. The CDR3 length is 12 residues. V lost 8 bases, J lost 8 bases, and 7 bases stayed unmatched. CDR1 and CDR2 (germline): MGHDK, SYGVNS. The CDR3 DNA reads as TGTGCCAGCTCAGGACAGGGATACGGCTACACCTTC. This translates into CASSGQGYGYTF.

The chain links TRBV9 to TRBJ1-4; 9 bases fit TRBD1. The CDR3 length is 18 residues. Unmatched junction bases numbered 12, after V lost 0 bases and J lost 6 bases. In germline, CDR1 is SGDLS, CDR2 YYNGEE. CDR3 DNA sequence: TGTGCCAGCAGCGTAGTTAGTTGGAAGACAGGGGGGGATGAAAAACTGTTTTTT. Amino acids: CASSVVSWKTGGDEKLFF.

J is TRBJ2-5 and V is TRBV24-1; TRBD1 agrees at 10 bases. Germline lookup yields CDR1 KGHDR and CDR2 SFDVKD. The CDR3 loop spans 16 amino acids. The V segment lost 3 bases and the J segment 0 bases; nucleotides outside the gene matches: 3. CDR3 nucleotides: TGTGCCACCAGTGATCACGGGACAGGGGACCAAGAGACCCAGTACTTC. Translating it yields CATSDHGTGDQETQYF.

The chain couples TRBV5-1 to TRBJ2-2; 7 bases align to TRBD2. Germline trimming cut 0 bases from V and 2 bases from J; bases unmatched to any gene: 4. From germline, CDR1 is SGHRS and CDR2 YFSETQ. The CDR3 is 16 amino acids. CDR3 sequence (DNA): TGCGCCAGCAGCTTGGTGGCGGGAGACAACACCGGGGAGCTGTTTTTT. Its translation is CASSLVAGDNTGELFF.

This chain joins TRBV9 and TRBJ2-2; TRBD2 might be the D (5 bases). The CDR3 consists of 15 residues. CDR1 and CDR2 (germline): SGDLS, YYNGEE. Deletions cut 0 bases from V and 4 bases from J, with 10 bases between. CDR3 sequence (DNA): TGTGCCAGCAGCGTAGCGCTAGCTGCCACCGGGGAGCTGTTTTTT. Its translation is CASSVALAATGELFF.

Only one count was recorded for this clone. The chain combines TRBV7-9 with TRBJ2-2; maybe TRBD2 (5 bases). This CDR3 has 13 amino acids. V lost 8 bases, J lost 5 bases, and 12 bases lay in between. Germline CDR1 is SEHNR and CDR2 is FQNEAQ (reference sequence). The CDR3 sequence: CASGGYGTGELFF. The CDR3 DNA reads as TGTGCCAGCGGCGGGTATGGGACCGGGGAGCTGTTTTTT.

The CDR3 nucleotides read TGTGCCAGCAGCTCGAGACAGGGGGGCGCACAATCATCAGATACGCAGTATTTT. Its translation: CASSSRQGGAQSSDTQYF. The rearrangement uses TRBV9 and TRBJ2-3; 9 bases line up with TRBD1. The CDR3 length is 18 residues. V shed 4 bases and J 4 bases; nucleotides not matched to a gene: 16. Germline lookup yields CDR1 SGDLS and CDR2 YYNGEE.

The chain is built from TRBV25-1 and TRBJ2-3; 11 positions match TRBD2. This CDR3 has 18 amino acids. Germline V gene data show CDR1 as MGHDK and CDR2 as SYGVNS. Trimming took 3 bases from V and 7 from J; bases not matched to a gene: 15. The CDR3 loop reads CASSDVSGGEHWRYTQYF. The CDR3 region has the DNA TGTGCCAGCAGTGACGTTAGCGGGGGGGAGCATTGGCGGTATACGCAGTATTTT.

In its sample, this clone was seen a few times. CDR3 sequence: CASSELGASGDTQYF. The CDR3 nucleotides are TGTGCCAGCAGTGAATTGGGGGCTAGCGGGGATACGCAGTATTTT. V gene TRBV25-1 combines with J gene TRBJ2-3; 8 bases are a match to TRBD2. The CDR3 is made up of 15 amino acids. Per the germline V gene, CDR1 is MGHDK and CDR2 is SYGVNS. With V trimmed by 1 base and J by 6 bases, 6 bases remained unmatched.

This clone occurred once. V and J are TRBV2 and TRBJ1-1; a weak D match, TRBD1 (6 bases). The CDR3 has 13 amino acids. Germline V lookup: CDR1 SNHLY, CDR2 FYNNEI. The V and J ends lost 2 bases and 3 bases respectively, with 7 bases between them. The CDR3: CASSETGYTEAFF. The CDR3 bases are TGTGCCAGCAGTGAAACAGGGTACACTGAAGCTTTCTTT.

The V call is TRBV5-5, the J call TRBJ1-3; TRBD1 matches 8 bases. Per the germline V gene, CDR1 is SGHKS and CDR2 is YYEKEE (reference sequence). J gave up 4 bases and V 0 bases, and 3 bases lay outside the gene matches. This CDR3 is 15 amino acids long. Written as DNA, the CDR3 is TGTGCCAGCAGCTTGGCCTCAGGGGGCGGAAACACCATATATTTT. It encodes CASSLASGGGNTIYF.